This record concerns one T cell receptor beta chain sequence. Here immunoSEQ multiplex PCR was the method, and the copy in TCRdb shows in-frame clones only, minus some. In the table there are hundreds of thousands of clones, over 75% of which are singletons. This CDR3 has 14 residues. V lost 6 bases and J 5 bases, leaving 13 bases between the germline ends. CDR1 is SGHTA, CDR2 FQGNSA, per germline. These data are taken from a study of shared T cell receptors in the human thymus. These data are also associated with another study on human thymus T cells. From that second work: Thymus tissue for the work was resected from patients undergoing corrective heart surgery. An apparent bias in V and J gene usage was seen in thymic and blood repertoires. Thymic TCR repertoires of unrelated people reportedly overlapped highly.

The clonotype was recovered from a boy in the first two years of life with a congenital heart defect. V and J are TRBV7-2 and TRBJ2-2, with TRBD1 as a possible D gene (5 bases). The material sequenced was thymocytes. CDR3 amino acids: CASRRRPGTGELFF. CDR3 nucleotide sequence: TGTGCCAGCAGGCGTAGACCAGGGACCGGGGAGCTGTTTTTT.